This TCR beta chain comes out of a study of blood T cells in healthy people across ages. Study results and limitations: Higher diversity, along with more naive CD4+ cells, distinguished long-lived donors from aged donors. Unsorted PBMC input precluded a conclusive naive versus antigen-experienced comparison. It was found that TCR beta diversity correlated strongly with the percentage of naive T cells.

Next came a second PCR, run for roughly 6 to 11 cycles, which used a sample-barcoded 5' primer along with a J-beta primer mix. TCRdb analysed the 5' RACE reads with MiXCR anew, one entry per CDR3 protein. The data show 850,000 to 1,000,000 distinct CDR3 sequences, 48% seen once. With regard to this clonotype: The antigen remains unidentified.

Staff drew approximately 9.1 milliliters of peripheral blood from each donor. The germline V gene encodes CDR1 SQVTM and CDR2 ANQGSEA. This CDR3 is built from 13 residues. J gave up 12 bases and V 3 bases, and 7 bases lay outside the gene matches. The receptor was derived from a man aged 25-40 years in good health. This sequence joins TRBV29-1 and TRBJ2-1; 11 bases align to TRBD1. Source material: blood. CDR3 DNA sequence: TGCAGCGTTGAGGACAGGGGGCAGGCAGGGCAGTTCTTC. This gives the protein CSVEDRGQAGQFF.